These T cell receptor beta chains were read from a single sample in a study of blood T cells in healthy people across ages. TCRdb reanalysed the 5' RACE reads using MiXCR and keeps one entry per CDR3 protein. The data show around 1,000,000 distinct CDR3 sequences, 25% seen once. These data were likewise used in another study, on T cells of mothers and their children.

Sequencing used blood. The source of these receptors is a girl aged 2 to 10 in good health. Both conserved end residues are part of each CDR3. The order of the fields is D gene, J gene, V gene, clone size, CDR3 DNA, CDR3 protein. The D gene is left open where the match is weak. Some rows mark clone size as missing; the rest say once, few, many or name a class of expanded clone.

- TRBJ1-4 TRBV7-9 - TGTGCCAGCAGCTTCGTTCCTAATGAAAAACTGTTTTTT CASSFVPNEKLFF
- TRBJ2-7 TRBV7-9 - TGTGCCAGCAGCGCCTACCTGAGCTCCTACGAGCAGTACTTC CASSAYLSSYEQYF
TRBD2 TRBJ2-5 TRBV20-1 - TGCAGTGCTAAGGTTCCTAGCGGGAGGGGATCGCAAGAGACCCAGTACTTC CSAKVPSGRGSQETQYF
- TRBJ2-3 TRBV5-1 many TGTGCCAGCAGTTTATCCGGGAGCACAGATACGCAGTATTTT CASSLSGSTDTQYF
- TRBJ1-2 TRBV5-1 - TGCGCCAGCAGCGATGGGGGGGATGACTATGGCTACACCTTC CASSDGGDDYGYTF
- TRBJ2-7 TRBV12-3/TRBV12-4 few TGTGCCAGCAGTCAACTGATCTACGAGCAGTACTTC CASSQLIYEQYF
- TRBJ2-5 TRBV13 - TGTGCCAGCAGCTCCCAGACGACCCAAGAGACCCAGTACTTC CASSSQTTQETQYF
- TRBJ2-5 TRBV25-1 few TGTGCCAGCAGTGACCCGGGCCCGGAGGTTGAGACCCAGTACTTC CASSDPGPEVETQYF
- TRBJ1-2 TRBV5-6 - TGTGCCAGCAGCTTGCAGGGGCCGTGGGGCTACACCTTC CASSLQGPWGYTF
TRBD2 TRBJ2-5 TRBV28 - TGTGCCAGTGGGACTAGCGGGATTGAGACCCAGTACTTC CASGTSGIETQYF
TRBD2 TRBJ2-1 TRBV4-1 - TGCGCCAGCAGCCGCGGTGGGGAGGGAAATCCGTTCTTC CASSRGGEGNPFF
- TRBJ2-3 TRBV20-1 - TGCAGTGCTAGAGATCCGGAAGGAGGAGACACAGATACGCAGTATTTT CSARDPEGGDTDTQYF
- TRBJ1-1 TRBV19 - TGTGCCAGTAGTATTGACTGGCTTTCGAACACTGAAGCTTTCTTT CASSIDWLSNTEAFF
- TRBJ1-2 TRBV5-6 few TGTGCCAGCAGCCCGGGGACCGCCACCCATGGCTACACCTTC CASSPGTATHGYTF
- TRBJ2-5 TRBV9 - TGTGCCAGCAGCCCGAGAGGGGGGACTACAGAAGAGACCCAGTACTTC CASSPRGGTTEETQYF
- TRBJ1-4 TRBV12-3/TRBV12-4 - TGTGCCAGCAGACCCGGTCGTGGGGGGAATGAAAAACTGTTTTTT CASRPGRGGNEKLFF
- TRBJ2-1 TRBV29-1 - TGCAGCGTGACTTTAAGTTTGGAGATTGCGTTCTTC CSVTLSLEIAFF
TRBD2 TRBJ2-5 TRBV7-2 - TGTGCCAGCAGCTTAGAGTGGCGGGAGGGCCCTAGAGAGACCCAGTACTTC CASSLEWREGPRETQYF
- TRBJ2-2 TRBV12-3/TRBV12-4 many TGTGCCAGCAGCCAACAGGGACCCACCGGGGAGCTGTTTTTT CASSQQGPTGELFF
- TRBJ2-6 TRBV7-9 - TGTGCCAGCAGCCCGAAAGGGGCCAACGTCCTGACTTTC CASSPKGANVLTF
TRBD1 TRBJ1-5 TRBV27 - TGTGCCAGCAACAGGGGCCCTAATCAGCCCCAGCATTTT CASNRGPNQPQHF
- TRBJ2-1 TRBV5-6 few TGTGCCAGCAGCTTGTGGGCTAGTCTGGGGTCCGGGTTTCATGAGCAGTTCTTC CASSLWASLGSGFHEQFF
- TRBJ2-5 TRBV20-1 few TGCAGTGCTCACCTTAATCCCGGGGAAGGCAGAGAGACCCAGTACTTC CSAHLNPGEGRETQYF
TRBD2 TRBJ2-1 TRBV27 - TGTGCCAGCAACCTAGCGGGCGGTTCCTACAATGAGCAGTTCTTC CASNLAGGSYNEQFF
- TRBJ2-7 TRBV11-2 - TGTGCCAGCAGATCGACACGTACCTACGAGCAGTACTTC CASRSTRTYEQYF
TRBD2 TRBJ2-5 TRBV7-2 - TGTGCCAGCAGCCCGGGATCCGGGACTAGCGGGAGGGCCGGGAAGACCCAGTACTTC CASSPGSGTSGRAGKTQYF
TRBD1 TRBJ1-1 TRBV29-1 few TGCAGCGCCTACAAGCAGGGGGCGACGGACACTGAAGCTTTCTTT CSAYKQGATDTEAFF
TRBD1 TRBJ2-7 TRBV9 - TGTGCCAGCAGCGACCGGGACAGGGCCCACGAGCAGTACTTC CASSDRDRAHEQYF
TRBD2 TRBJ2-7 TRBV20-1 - TGCAGTGCTAGAGATGTCGGGACTAGCTCCTACGAGCAGTACTTC CSARDVGTSSYEQYF
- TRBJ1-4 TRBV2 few TGTGCCAGCAGGGGTACAGCACCCGGACGGGAAAAACTGTTTTTT CASRGTAPGREKLFF